The 5 T cell receptor beta chains below come from one sample, sequenced in a study of blood T cell repertoires in COVID-19. Some clones are missing from TCRdb's copy, which holds only in-frame ones; the method was immunoSEQ multiplex PCR. The repertoire holds under 200,000 clones, with around 84% as singletons. Sequenced: peripheral blood. These TCRs come from a woman between 45 and 60 years old with COVID-19, enrolled during active disease.

The CDR3 reads CASSSPGQGAGGNEQFF. The CDR3 nucleotides are TGTGCCAGCAGCTCACCGGGACAGGGCGCGGGGGGCAATGAGCAGTTCTTC. V usage is TRBV7-9 and J usage is TRBJ2-1, with D perhaps TRBD1 (9 bases). V was cut by 4 bases and J by 6 bases, with 22 bases left in between. The CDR3 runs 17 residues. The germline CDR1 and CDR2 sequences are SEHNR and FQNEAQ (reference sequence).

This chain links TRBV9 with TRBJ1-2; TRBD1 is a possible D gene (5 bases). The germline CDR1 and CDR2 sequences are SGDLS and YYNGEE. The V end was cut by 0 bases, the J end by 4 bases, with 10 bases between. This CDR3 comprises 14 residues. CDR3 sequence: CASSVDDSGYGYTF. The CDR3, as DNA: TGTGCCAGCAGCGTAGACGACAGTGGCTATGGCTACACCTTC.

The rearrangement uses TRBV24-1 and TRBJ2-1; D is unclear. The germline V gene encodes CDR1 KGHDR and CDR2 SFDVKD. V was cut by 4 bases and J by 5 bases, with 11 bases left in between. CDR3 length: 14 amino acids. CDR3 residues: CATSESTVNNEQFF. The CDR3 coding sequence is TGTGCCACCAGTGAGTCCACAGTTAACAATGAGCAGTTCTTC.

V is TRBV6-5 and J is TRBJ2-7; possibly TRBD1 for D (6 bases). Germline CDR1 MNHEY, CDR2 SVGAGI. With 3 bases removed from V and 4 bases from J, the gap between germline ends came to 16 bases. The CDR3 spans 15 residues. The chain's CDR3 is CASSYSSLQGYEQYF. The CDR3 DNA reads TGTGCCAGCAGTTATTCGTCGTTACAGGGATACGAGCAGTACTTC.

The rearrangement uses TRBV7-2 and TRBJ2-7; D unclear. Germline-derived CDR1 and CDR2 are SGHTA and FQGNSA. V lost 3 bases, J lost 0 bases, and 6 bases lay in between. The CDR3 contains 13 residues. This chain's CDR3 is CASSFYFSYEQYF. In nucleotides, the CDR3 is TGTGCCAGCAGCTTTTACTTCTCCTACGAGCAGTACTTC.